This is a list of T cell receptor beta chains from one sample in a study of T cell repertoires in cytomegalovirus infection. TCRdb reprocessed the reads via MiXCR and lists one record per CDR3 protein. The table includes approximately 390,000 distinct CDR3 sequences, roughly 34% detected once. The antigens of these receptors remain unknown. The sequences come from cultured PBMCs, collected from culture after CMV antigen stimulation. The source is a human donor in good health (CMV status not recorded). Some clones in this sample may be carry-over from other donors' samples. Both conserved end residues are part of each CDR3. The D gene is left open where the match is weak. Some rows mark clone size as missing; the rest say once, few, many or name a class of expanded clone.

V gene: TRBV2; D gene: -; clone size: -; J gene: TRBJ1-6; CDR3 protein: CAIPETGSPADSPLHF; CDR3 DNA: TGTGCCATCCCAGAAACAGGGAGCCCGGCGGATTCACCCCTCCACTTT
V gene: TRBV19; D gene: -; clone size: -; J gene: TRBJ1-1; CDR3 protein: CASQGASEAFF; CDR3 DNA: TGTGCCAGCCAAGGGGCTTCTGAAGCTTTCTTT
V gene: TRBV7-2; D gene: TRBD2; clone size: -; J gene: TRBJ2-1; CDR3 protein: CASSWTSVSNFNEQFF; CDR3 DNA: TGTGCCAGCAGCTGGACTAGCGTTAGCAACTTCAATGAGCAGTTCTTC
V gene: TRBV27; D gene: TRBD2; clone size: few; J gene: TRBJ2-1; CDR3 protein: CASRFSGSPYNEQFF; CDR3 DNA: TGTGCCAGCAGATTTAGCGGGAGCCCCTACAATGAGCAGTTCTTC
V gene: TRBV4-1; D gene: -; clone size: few; J gene: TRBJ2-2; CDR3 protein: CASSRGGLATGELFF; CDR3 DNA: TGCGCCAGCAGCCGAGGGGGACTGGCGACCGGGGAGCTGTTTTTT
V gene: TRBV4-2; D gene: TRBD2; clone size: -; J gene: TRBJ2-5; CDR3 protein: CASSPGTSGTQETQYF; CDR3 DNA: TGTGCCAGCAGCCCCGGGACTAGCGGGACCCAAGAGACCCAGTACTTC
V gene: TRBV28; D gene: -; clone size: -; J gene: TRBJ1-1; CDR3 protein: CASAAGGPTEAFF; CDR3 DNA: TGTGCCTCAGCAGCGGGAGGGCCCACTGAAGCTTTCTTT
V gene: TRBV20-1; D gene: -; clone size: few; J gene: TRBJ2-7; CDR3 protein: CSASPRGVRSYEQYF; CDR3 DNA: TGCAGTGCTAGCCCCCGGGGTGTCCGCTCCTACGAGCAGTACTTC
V gene: TRBV11-2; D gene: TRBD2; clone size: -; J gene: TRBJ2-2; CDR3 protein: CASNRLAGQRGELFF; CDR3 DNA: TGTGCCAGCAACCGACTAGCAGGACAACGCGGGGAGCTGTTTTTT
V gene: TRBV27; D gene: TRBD2; clone size: few; J gene: TRBJ2-1; CDR3 protein: CASSFLAGSSYNEQFF; CDR3 DNA: TGTGCCAGCAGTTTCCTAGCGGGAAGCTCCTACAATGAGCAGTTCTTC